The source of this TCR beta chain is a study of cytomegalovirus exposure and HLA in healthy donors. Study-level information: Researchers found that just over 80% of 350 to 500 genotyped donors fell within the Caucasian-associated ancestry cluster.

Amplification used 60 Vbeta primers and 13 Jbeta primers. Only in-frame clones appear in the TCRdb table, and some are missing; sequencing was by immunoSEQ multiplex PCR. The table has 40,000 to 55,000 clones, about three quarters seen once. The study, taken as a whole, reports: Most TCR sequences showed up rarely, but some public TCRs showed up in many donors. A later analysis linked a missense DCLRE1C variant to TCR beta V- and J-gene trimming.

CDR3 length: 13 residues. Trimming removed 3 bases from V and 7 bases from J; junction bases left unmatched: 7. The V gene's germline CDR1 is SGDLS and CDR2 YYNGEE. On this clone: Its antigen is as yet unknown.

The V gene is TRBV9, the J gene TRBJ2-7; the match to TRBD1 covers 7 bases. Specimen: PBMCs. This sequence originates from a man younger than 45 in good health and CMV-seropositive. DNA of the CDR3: TGTGCCAGCAGCGCCACAGGGGTCGGGGAGCAGTACTTC. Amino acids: CASSATGVGEQYF.